The T cell receptor (beta chain) under discussion was sequenced for a study of Ad26.COV2.S vaccination and SARS-CoV-2 variants. About the study: Of the COV1001 trial arms, the Ad26.COV2.S arm included the donor.

Germline V gene sequence: CDR1 LGHNA, CDR2 YNFKEQ. The CDR3 length is 18 residues. The V gene end was trimmed by 0 bases and the J gene end by 6 bases; junction bases not matched to a gene: 5. Sequencing was performed with immunoSEQ multiplex PCR; in TCRdb, only in-frame clones are kept and a portion is missing. The sample records around 400,000 clones, 89% being singletons. The treatment: 15 to 20 received Ad26.COV2.S at low or high dose, single or two shots; about 5 received placebo; per-sample allocation not given. It was on day 63 after the first vaccine or placebo injection that samples were taken.

The sequence came from a person between 18 and 65 years old who received the Ad26.COV2.S COVID-19 vaccine or a placebo. This sample comprised peripheral blood, obtained in a trial of Ad26.COV2.S vaccine versus placebo. This chain uses TRBV4-2 with TRBJ2-2; the match to TRBD2 covers 15 bases. The CDR3 DNA reads as TGTGCCAGCAGCCAAGAGGGACTAGCGGGAGGTCGACCCGGGGAGCTGTTTTTT. Translated: CASSQEGLAGGRPGELFF.